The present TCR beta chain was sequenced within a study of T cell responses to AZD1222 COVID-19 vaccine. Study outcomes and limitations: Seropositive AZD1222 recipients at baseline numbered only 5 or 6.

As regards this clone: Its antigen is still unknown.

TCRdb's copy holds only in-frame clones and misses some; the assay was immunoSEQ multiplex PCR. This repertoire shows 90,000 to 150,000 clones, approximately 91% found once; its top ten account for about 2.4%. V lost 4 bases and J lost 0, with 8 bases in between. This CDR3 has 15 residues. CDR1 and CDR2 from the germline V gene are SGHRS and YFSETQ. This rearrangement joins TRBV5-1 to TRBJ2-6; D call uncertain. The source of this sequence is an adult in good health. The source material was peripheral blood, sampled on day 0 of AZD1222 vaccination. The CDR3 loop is CASSRTGSGANVLTF. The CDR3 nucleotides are TGCGCCAGCAGCCGGACGGGCTCTGGGGCCAACGTCCTGACTTTC.